The rows below give T cell receptor beta chains drawn from one sample of a study of blood T cell repertoires in COVID-19. Some clones are missing from TCRdb's copy, which holds only in-frame ones; the method was immunoSEQ multiplex PCR. This table holds just under 350,000 clones, around 87% found once. The specimen was peripheral blood. The source is a woman aged 45-60 years with COVID-19, enrolled during active disease. CDR3s include the opening cysteine and the closing phenylalanine or tryptophan. The D gene is left open where the match is weak. For some rows the clone size is stated as once, few or many, or as a class when expanded; others skip it.

D gene	clone size	J gene	V gene	CDR3 DNA	CDR3 protein
TRBD2	-	TRBJ2-1	TRBV6-4	TGTGCCAGCAGTCCCGTGACTAGCGCGGACTACAATGAGCAGTTCTTC	CASSPVTSADYNEQFF
-	once	TRBJ1-1	TRBV5-4	TGTGCCAGCAGCGGCAAGCAGGACTTGAACACTGAAGCTTTCTTT	CASSGKQDLNTEAFF
TRBD2	-	TRBJ2-2	TRBV6-5	TGTGCCAGCAAGGCTAGCGGGAGCCCCGGGGAGCTGTTTTTT	CASKASGSPGELFF
-	-	TRBJ1-2	TRBV3-1/TRBV3-2	TGTGCCAGCAGCCAAGCCACAGGGTTGGCAGTAGGGTATGGCTACACCTTC	CASSQATGLAVGYGYTF
TRBD1	-	TRBJ1-5	TRBV18	TGTGCCAGCTCATCCAACAGGGGACCCCGTAATCAGCCCCAGCATTTT	CASSSNRGPRNQPQHF
TRBD1	-	TRBJ1-1	TRBV7-2	TGTGCCAGCAGCCCACAGGGGGCGAACACTGAAGCTTTCTTT	CASSPQGANTEAFF
-	-	TRBJ2-3	TRBV19	TGTGCCAGTAGCCACAGGGGGCCTAGCGGGAGTGCAGATACGCAGTATTTT	CASSHRGPSGSADTQYF
TRBD2	once	TRBJ2-7	TRBV6-5	TGTGCCAGCAGTTACCGAAGCGGGAGACTCTACGAGCAGTACTTC	CASSYRSGRLYEQYF
-	-	TRBJ2-6	TRBV27	TGTGCCAGCAGTTTCTTGCGGGACGGCCGGGGGGCCAACGTCCTGACTTTC	CASSFLRDGRGANVLTF
TRBD2	-	TRBJ2-2	TRBV18	TGTGCCAGCTCACAGCAGAAACTAGCGGGCTCGGGGGAGCTGTTTTTT	CASSQQKLAGSGELFF
TRBD1	-	TRBJ2-5	TRBV7-2	TGTGCCAGCAGCATGACAGGGCAACAGACCCAGTACTTC	CASSMTGQQTQYF
TRBD1	-	TRBJ1-2	TRBV4-1	TGCGCCAGCAGCCGACAGGGTATTAACTATGGCTACACCTTC	CASSRQGINYGYTF
-	-	TRBJ1-4	TRBV11-3	TGTGCCAGCAGCCCCCGGGGTAGGGAGGCAACTAATGAAAAACTGTTTTTT	CASSPRGREATNEKLFF
-	few	TRBJ2-1	TRBV11-3	TGTGCCAGCAGCTTAGACGGCAATGAGCAGTTCTTC	CASSLDGNEQFF
-	-	TRBJ2-1	TRBV7-9	TGTGCCAGCAGCTTAGTCGGGAACGTCCGGATTGAGCAGTTCTTC	CASSLVGNVRIEQFF
TRBD2	-	TRBJ2-7	TRBV7-2	TGTGCCAGCAGCTTAAGTCTAGCGGGGGTTTACGAGCAGTACTTC	CASSLSLAGVYEQYF
-	-	TRBJ2-1	TRBV5-6	TGTGCCAGCACCAGAACTAGTTTCAATGAGCAGTTCTTC	CASTRTSFNEQFF
-	once	TRBJ2-7	TRBV29-1	TGCAGCGTAAGGGGCAGACAAACCTACGAGCAGTACTTC	CSVRGRQTYEQYF
TRBD1	-	TRBJ1-5	TRBV5-8	TGTGCCAGCAGCTTAGGGACAGCGAATCAGCCCCAGCATTTT	CASSLGTANQPQHF
-	-	TRBJ2-5	TRBV7-9	TGTGCCAGCAGCTTAGTCCTTACTGCCCGGGAGACCCAGTACTTC	CASSLVLTARETQYF
-	-	TRBJ1-5	TRBV18	TGTGCCAGCTCAAATAACGGACGGGAAAGCAATCAGCCCCAGCATTTT	CASSNNGRESNQPQHF
-	-	TRBJ2-1	TRBV12-5	TGTGCTAGTGGTTTGGACCGACTAGGTCCGATCTATGAGCAGTTCTTC	CASGLDRLGPIYEQFF
-	-	TRBJ1-5	TRBV30	TGTGCCTGGAGTGTATTGGACATTAATCAGCCCCAGCATTTT	CAWSVLDINQPQHF
-	-	TRBJ1-5	TRBV21-1	TGTGCCAGCAGCAAAGCCCGGGTTCGAGGGCCCCAGCATTTT	CASSKARVRGPQHF
TRBD1	-	TRBJ2-7	TRBV4-1	TGCGCCAGCAGCCAGGCAACCGGGGGTCGGACAGGGGACTTCTACGAGCAGTACTTC	CASSQATGGRTGDFYEQYF
-	-	TRBJ2-7	TRBV6-1	TGTGCCAGCAGTGAACGGGTCCTAACTTACTACGAGCAGTACTTC	CASSERVLTYYEQYF
-	-	TRBJ1-1	TRBV7-2	TGTGCCAGCAGCCCGGACATGCTGAACACTGAAGCTTTCTTT	CASSPDMLNTEAFF
-	-	TRBJ1-3	TRBV30	TGTGCCTGGGGACGCGCCTCTGGAAACACCATATATTTT	CAWGRASGNTIYF
-	-	TRBJ2-3	TRBV19	TGTGCCAGTAGTGCAGGTCTGTCAGGCGATACGCAGTATTTT	CASSAGLSGDTQYF
TRBD2	-	TRBJ2-5	TRBV18	TGTGCCAGCTCACCAACCAGCGGGAGTGGAGAGACCCAGTACTTC	CASSPTSGSGETQYF
-	-	TRBJ2-4	TRBV5-8	TGTGCCAGCAGCCTCGGTGGCAGGGCCAAAAACATTCAGTACTTC	CASSLGGRAKNIQYF
TRBD1	-	TRBJ2-6	TRBV7-2	TGTGCCATCGGGACAGGCTCATACTCTGGGGCCAACGTCCTGACTTTC	CAIGTGSYSGANVLTF
TRBD2	-	TRBJ2-1	TRBV10-3	TGTGCCATCAGTGAAGTGGGAGGGGTAATCCACAATGAGCAGTTCTTC	CAISEVGGVIHNEQFF
TRBD1	-	TRBJ1-2	TRBV19	TGTGCCAGTAGTACCGGACGACAGGGGCACTATGGCTACACCTTC	CASSTGRQGHYGYTF
TRBD2	-	TRBJ2-3	TRBV5-1	TGCGCCAGCAGCTTTGTCGCGGGAGTGAGAGATACGCAGTATTTT	CASSFVAGVRDTQYF
TRBD2	-	TRBJ2-1	TRBV5-4	TGTGCCAGCAGCACTTGGACTAGCGGGAGGACTGAGCAGTTCTTC	CASSTWTSGRTEQFF
TRBD1	-	TRBJ1-2	TRBV6-5	TGTGCCAGCAGTTACTCGTGGGACAGGGGGCGCGGAGGCTACACCTTC	CASSYSWDRGRGGYTF
TRBD1	-	TRBJ2-7	TRBV27	TGTGCCAGCACCCAGGGACAGGGGGAATACGAGCAGTACTTC	CASTQGQGEYEQYF
-	-	TRBJ1-1	TRBV5-1	TGCGCCAGCAGCTTGCTACTGAACACTGAAGCTTTCTTT	CASSLLLNTEAFF
-	-	TRBJ2-3	TRBV7-2	TGTGCCAGCAGCTTACAGTCAGGTCCTGCCACAGATACGCAGTATTTT	CASSLQSGPATDTQYF
-	-	TRBJ1-2	TRBV7-8	TGTGCCAGCAGCTTAGCAGGGGGGGACTATGGCTACACCTTC	CASSLAGGDYGYTF
TRBD1	-	TRBJ2-1	TRBV18	TGTGCCAGCTCACCACGTTTACAGGGGGCTGAAAATGAGCAGTTCTTC	CASSPRLQGAENEQFF
-	-	TRBJ2-6	TRBV7-2	TGTGCCAGCAGCCAACAAGCGGCCTCTGGGGCCAACGTCCTGACTTTC	CASSQQAASGANVLTF
-	-	TRBJ2-4	TRBV4-1	TGCGCCAGCAGCCAAGATCCGAGTACGTTCGGAAACATTCAGTACTTC	CASSQDPSTFGNIQYF
-	-	TRBJ2-7	TRBV7-2	TGTGCCAGCGCCCGGGGGGCGGGAGAGGGTGGCGAGCAGTACTTC	CASARGAGEGGEQYF
-	-	TRBJ1-2	TRBV5-1	TGCGCCAGCAGCTTACACGGGGACTATGGCTACACCTTC	CASSLHGDYGYTF
-	-	TRBJ2-1	TRBV11-2	TGTGCCAGCAGCTTAGCGGGATATGCCTACAATGAGCAGTTCTTC	CASSLAGYAYNEQFF
TRBD2	-	TRBJ2-7	TRBV6-2/TRBV6-3	TGTGCCAGCAGTTTTGCAGCGGGGATCTACGAGCAGTACTTC	CASSFAAGIYEQYF
-	-	TRBJ1-4	TRBV19	TGTGCCAGTAGCCGCGGATTGAGTGAAAAACTGTTTTTT	CASSRGLSEKLFF